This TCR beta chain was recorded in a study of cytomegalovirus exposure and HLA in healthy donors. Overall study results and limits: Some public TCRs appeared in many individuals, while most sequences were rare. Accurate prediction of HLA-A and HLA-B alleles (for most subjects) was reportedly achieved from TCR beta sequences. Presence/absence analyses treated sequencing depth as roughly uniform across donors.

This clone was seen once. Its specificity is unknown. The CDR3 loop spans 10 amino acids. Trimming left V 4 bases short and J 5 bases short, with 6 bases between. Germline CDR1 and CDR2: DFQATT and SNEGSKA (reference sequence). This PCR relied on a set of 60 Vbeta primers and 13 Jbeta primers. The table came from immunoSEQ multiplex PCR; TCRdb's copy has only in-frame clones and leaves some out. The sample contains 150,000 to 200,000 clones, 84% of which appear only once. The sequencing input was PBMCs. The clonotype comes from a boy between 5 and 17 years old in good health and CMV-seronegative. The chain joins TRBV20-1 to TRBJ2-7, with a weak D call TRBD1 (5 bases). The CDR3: CSATGNEQYF. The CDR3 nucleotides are TGCAGTGCTACAGGGAACGAGCAGTACTTC.